One TCR beta chain is described in this entry. The data derive from a study of T cells expressing NK-cell markers. The overall study: Sequenced donors, eight in total, included seven who were HCMV-seropositive and one who was seronegative.

It was by 5'RACE template switching with UMIs that TCR beta cDNA was made. TCRdb re-analyzed the 5' RACE reads; it lists each CDR3 protein once, without DNA. Seen in this sample are some 440,000 distinct CDR3 sequences; the ten most common clones hold 1.4%. Germline V lookup: CDR1 SEHNR, CDR2 FQNEAQ (reference sequence). The CDR3 has 17 amino acids. The TCR originated in a woman in her fifties or sixties in good health. The sample was blood T cells: a sorted CD56 or NKG2C T cell subset, CD4+ or CD8+ T cells, or bulk PBMC T cells (not recorded which). The chain has TRBV7-9 and TRBJ1-2; TCRdb names TRBD1, which stays unverified in the absence of DNA. This CDR3 reads CASSPPDGQVTNYGYTF.